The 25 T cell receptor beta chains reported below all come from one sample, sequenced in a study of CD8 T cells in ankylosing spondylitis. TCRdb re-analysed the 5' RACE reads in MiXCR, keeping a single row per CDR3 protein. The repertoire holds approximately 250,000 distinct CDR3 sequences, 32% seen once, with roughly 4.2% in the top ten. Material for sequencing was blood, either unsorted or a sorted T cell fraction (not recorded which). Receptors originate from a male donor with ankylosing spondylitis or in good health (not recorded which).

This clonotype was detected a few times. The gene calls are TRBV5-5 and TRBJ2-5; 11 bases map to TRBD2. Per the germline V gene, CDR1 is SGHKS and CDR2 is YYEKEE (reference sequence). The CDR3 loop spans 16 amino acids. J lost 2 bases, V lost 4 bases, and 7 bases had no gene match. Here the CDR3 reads CASSRGLAENQETQYF. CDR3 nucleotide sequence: TGTGCCAGCAGCCGGGGACTAGCGGAGAATCAAGAGACCCAGTACTTC.

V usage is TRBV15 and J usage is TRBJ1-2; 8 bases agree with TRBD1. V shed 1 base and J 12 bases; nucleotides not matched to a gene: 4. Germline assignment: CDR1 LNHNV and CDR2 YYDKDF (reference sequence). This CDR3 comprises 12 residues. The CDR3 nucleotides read TGTGCCACCAGCAGAGCTACAGGGGGTAACACCTTC. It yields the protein CATSRATGGNTF.

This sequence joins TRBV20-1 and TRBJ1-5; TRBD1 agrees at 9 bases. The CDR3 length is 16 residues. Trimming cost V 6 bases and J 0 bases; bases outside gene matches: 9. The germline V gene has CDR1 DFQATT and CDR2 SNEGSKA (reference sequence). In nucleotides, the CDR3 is TGCAGTGCCGGTGGGACAGGGCACTATAGCAATCAGCCCCAGCATTTT. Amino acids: CSAGGTGHYSNQPQHF.

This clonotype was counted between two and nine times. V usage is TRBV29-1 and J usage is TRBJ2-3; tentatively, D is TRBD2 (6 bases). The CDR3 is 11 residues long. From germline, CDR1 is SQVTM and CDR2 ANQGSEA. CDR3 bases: TGCTCCCTGGACCCGCGGGGTACGCAGTATTTT. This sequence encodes CSLDPRGTQYF.

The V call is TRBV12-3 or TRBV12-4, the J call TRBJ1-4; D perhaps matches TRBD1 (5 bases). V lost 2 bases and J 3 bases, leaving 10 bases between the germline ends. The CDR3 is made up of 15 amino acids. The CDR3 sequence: CASSLSGTANEKLFF. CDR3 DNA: TGTGCCAGCAGTTTAAGCGGGACCGCTAATGAAAAACTGTTTTTT.

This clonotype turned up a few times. The CDR3 DNA is TGCAGTGCCACCGACAGGGGACCTACGCCCCAGCATTTT. Encoded protein: CSATDRGPTPQHF. J is TRBJ1-5 and V is TRBV20-1; 8 nucleotides agree with TRBD1. Trimming at V came to 6 bases and at J to 9 bases, leaving 10 bases not matched to a gene. In germline, CDR1 is DFQATT, CDR2 SNEGSKA (reference sequence). This CDR3 is 13 amino acids long.

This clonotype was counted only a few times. The DNA of the CDR3 is TGCAGTGCTAGTTCTCTCCGGGGCCGCCTGGGTTATAGCAATCAGCCCCAGCATTTT. As protein: CSASSLRGRLGYSNQPQHF. The chain uses TRBV20-1 and TRBJ1-5; D might be TRBD1 (5 bases). V was shortened by 3 bases and J by 0 bases, with 24 bases between the two germline ends. The CDR3 is made up of 19 amino acids. The V gene's germline CDR1 is DFQATT and CDR2 SNEGSKA (reference sequence).

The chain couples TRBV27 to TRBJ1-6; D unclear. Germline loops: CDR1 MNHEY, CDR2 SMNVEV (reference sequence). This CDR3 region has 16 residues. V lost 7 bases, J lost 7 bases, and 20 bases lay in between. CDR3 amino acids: CASIQRAAIRNSPLHF. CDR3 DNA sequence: TGTGCCAGCATCCAGAGGGCGGCGATAAGGAATTCACCCCTCCACTTT.

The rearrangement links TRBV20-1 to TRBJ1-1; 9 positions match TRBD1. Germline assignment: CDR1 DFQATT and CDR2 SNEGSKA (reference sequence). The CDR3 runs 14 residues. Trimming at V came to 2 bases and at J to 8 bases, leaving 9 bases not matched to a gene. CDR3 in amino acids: CSARQPGDRVEAFF. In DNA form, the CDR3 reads TGCAGTGCTAGACAACCCGGGGACAGGGTAGAAGCTTTCTTT.

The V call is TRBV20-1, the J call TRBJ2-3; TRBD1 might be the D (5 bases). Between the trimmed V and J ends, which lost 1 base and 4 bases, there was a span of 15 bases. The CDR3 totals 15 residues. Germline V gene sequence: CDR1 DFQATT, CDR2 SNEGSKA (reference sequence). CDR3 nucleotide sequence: TGCAGTGCTAGAGGCCGGGCCAGCAGGGCAGATACGCAGTATTTT. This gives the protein CSARGRASRADTQYF.

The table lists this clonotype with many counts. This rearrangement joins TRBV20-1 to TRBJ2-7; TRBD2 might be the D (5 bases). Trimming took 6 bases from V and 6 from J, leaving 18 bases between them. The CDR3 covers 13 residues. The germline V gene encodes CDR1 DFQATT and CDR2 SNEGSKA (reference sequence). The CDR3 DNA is TGCAGTGCCACTAATCCCGGGAATGGCGAGCAGTACTTC. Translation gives CSATNPGNGEQYF.

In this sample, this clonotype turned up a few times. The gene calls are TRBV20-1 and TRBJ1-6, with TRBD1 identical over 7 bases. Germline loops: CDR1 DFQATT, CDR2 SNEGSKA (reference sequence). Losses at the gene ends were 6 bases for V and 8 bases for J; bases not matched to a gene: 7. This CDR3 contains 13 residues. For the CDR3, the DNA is TGCAGTGCACCCGACAGGGAGCATTCACCCCTCCACTTT. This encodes CSAPDREHSPLHF.

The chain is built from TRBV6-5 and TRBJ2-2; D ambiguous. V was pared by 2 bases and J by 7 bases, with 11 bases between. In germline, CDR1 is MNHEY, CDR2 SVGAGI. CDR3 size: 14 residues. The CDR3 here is CASSYLTADGELFF. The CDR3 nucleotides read TGTGCCAGCAGTTACCTTACTGCGGACGGGGAGCTGTTTTTT.

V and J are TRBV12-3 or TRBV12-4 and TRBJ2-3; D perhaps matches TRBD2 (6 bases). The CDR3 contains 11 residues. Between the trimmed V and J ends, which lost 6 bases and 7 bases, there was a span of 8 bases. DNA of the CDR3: TGTGCCAGCAGCCGGGGGTATACGCAGTATTTT. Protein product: CASSRGYTQYF.

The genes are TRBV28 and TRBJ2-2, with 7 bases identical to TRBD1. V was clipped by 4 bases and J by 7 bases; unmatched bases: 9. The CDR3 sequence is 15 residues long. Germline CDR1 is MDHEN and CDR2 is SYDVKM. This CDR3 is CASSSPTGMDGELFF. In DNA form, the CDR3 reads TGTGCCAGCAGTTCCCCGACAGGGATGGACGGGGAGCTGTTTTTT.

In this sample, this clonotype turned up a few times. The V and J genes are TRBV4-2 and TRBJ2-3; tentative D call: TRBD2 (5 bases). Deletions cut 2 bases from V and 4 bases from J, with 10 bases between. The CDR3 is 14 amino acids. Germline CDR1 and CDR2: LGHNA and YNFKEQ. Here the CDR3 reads CASSQLKLADTQYF. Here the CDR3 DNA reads TGTGCCAGCAGCCAACTGAAACTAGCAGATACGCAGTATTTT.

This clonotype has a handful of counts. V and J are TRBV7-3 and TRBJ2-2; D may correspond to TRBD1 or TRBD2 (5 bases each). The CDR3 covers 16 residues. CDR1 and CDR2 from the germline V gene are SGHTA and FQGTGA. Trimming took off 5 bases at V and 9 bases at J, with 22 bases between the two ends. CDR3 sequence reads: CASSRRSLYEGWELFF. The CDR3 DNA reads TGTGCCAGCAGCCGAAGGAGCCTATACGAGGGGTGGGAGCTGTTTTTT.

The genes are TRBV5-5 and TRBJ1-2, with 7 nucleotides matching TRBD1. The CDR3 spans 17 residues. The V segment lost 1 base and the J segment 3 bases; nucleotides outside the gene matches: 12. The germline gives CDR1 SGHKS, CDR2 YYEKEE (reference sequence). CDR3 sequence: CASSLTPGTVGHYGYTF. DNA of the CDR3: TGTGCCAGCAGCTTGACCCCCGGGACAGTAGGTCACTATGGCTACACCTTC.

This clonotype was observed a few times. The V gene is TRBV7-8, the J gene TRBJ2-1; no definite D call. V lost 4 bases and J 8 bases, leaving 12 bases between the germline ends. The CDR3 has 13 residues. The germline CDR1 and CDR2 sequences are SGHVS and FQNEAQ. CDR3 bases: TGTGCCAGCAGCTACTCTCTTGGGGATGAGCAGTTCTTC. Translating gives CASSYSLGDEQFF.

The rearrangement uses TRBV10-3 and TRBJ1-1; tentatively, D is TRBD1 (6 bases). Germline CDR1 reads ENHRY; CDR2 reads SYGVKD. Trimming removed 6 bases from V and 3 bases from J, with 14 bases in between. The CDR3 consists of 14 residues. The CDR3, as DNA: TGTGCCATCAGCGGGAGGGGGTCGGACACTGAAGCTTTCTTT. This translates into CAISGRGSDTEAFF.

The CDR3 region is CASSIRHGYTF. Here the CDR3 DNA reads TGTGCCAGTAGTATCAGGCATGGCTACACCTTC. The chain carries TRBV19 and TRBJ1-2; D is ambiguous. The CDR3 runs to 11 residues. Germline CDR1 and CDR2: LNHDA and SQIVND (reference sequence). Trimming left V 3 bases short and J 6 bases short, with 5 bases between.

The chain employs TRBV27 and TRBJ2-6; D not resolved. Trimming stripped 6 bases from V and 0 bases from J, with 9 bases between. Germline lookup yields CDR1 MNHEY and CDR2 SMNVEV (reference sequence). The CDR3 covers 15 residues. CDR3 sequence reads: CASRPLLSGANVLTF. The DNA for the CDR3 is TGTGCCAGCAGACCACTCCTCTCTGGGGCCAACGTCCTGACTTTC.

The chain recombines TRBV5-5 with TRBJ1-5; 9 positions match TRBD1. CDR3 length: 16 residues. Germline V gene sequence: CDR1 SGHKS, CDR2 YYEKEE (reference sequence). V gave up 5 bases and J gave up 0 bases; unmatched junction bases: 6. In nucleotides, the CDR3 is TGTGCCAGCAGACTGACAGGGGGATATAGCAATCAGCCCCAGCATTTT. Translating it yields CASRLTGGYSNQPQHF.

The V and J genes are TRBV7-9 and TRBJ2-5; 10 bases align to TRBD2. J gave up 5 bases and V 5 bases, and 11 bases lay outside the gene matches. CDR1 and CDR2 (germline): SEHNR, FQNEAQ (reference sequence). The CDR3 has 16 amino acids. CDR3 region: CASSGGVLAGTETQYF. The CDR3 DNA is TGTGCCAGCAGCGGGGGGGTACTAGCGGGGACTGAGACCCAGTACTTC.

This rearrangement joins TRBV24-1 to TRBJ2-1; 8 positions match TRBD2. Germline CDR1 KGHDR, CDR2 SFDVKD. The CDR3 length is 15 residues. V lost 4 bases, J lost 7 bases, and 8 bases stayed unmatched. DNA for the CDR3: TGTGCCACCAGTGACCCTCCGGGGGGGCTAAATGAGCAGTTCTTC. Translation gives CATSDPPGGLNEQFF.